The subject of this entry is one TCR beta chain. Its cognate antigen is unknown. The entry originates in a study of T cell responses to AZD1222 COVID-19 vaccine. The data were produced by immunoSEQ multiplex PCR, yet TCRdb's version contains in-frame clones alone and is incomplete. The sample holds 150,000 to 200,000 clones, about nine tenths seen once. General study points: White British ancestry dominated among donors, who included more females, and clonal diversity was possibly underestimated.

Analyses pooled second doses at about 4 or about 12 weeks. This CDR3 contains 14 residues. Trimming shortened V by 5 bases and J by 7 bases, and 15 bases separated the two germline ends. Germline lookup yields CDR1 LGHDT and CDR2 YNNKEL (reference sequence). The J gene is TRBJ1-3, the V gene TRBV3-1 (or the pseudogene TRBV3-2); no definite D call. The material sequenced was peripheral blood, taken 28 days after the second AZD1222 dose. The sequence was collected from an adult who received the AZD1222 COVID-19 vaccine. In DNA, the CDR3 is TGTGCCAGCAGCTTAGAGGCCGAATGGAACACCATATATTTT. The encoded protein is CASSLEAEWNTIYF.